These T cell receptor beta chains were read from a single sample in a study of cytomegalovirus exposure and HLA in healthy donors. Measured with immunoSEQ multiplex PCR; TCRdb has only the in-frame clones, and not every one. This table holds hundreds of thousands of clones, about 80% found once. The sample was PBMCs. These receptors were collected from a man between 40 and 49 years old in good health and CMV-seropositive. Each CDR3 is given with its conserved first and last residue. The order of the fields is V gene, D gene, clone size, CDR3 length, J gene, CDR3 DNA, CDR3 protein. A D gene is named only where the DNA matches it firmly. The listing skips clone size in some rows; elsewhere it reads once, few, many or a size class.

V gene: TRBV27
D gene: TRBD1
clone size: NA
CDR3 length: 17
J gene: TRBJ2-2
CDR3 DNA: TGTGCCAGCAGTTTATCCTTCGGGACAGGGGGGTCCGGGGAGCTGTTTTTT
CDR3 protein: CASSLSFGTGGSGELFF

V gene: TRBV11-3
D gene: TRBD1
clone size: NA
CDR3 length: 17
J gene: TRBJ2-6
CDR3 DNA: TGTGCCAGCAGTGCGGGACAGGGGTTTGCTGGGGCCAACGTCCTGACTTTC
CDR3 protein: CASSAGQGFAGANVLTF

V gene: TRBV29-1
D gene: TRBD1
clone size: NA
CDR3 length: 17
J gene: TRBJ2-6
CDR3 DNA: TGCAGCGTTGAAGATCGCCGGGACAGGTCTGGGGCCAACGTCCTGACTTTC
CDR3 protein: CSVEDRRDRSGANVLTF

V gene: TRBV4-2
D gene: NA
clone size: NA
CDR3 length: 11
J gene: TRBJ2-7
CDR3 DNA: TGTGCCAGCAGCCACTATTCCGAGCAGTACTTC
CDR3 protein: CASSHYSEQYF

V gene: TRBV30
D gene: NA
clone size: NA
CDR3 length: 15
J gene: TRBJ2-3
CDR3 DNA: TGTGCCTGGAGTGTACGAGGGCCTAGCACAGATACGCAGTATTTT
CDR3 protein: CAWSVRGPSTDTQYF

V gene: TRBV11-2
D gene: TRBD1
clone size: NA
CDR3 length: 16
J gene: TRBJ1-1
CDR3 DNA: TGTGCCAGCAGCTTAGACCCCAGGGGGCCATTAGCTGAAGCTTTCTTT
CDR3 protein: CASSLDPRGPLAEAFF

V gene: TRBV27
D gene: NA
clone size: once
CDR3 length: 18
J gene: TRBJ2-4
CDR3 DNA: TGTGCCAGCAGTTTACTGGCCCCGAACCCCGTAGCCAAAAACATTCAGTACTTC
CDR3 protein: CASSLLAPNPVAKNIQYF

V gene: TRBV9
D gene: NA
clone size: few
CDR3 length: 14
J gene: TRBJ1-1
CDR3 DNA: TGTGCCAGCAGCTTGGGTGGGGACATCACTGAAGCTTTCTTT
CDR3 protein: CASSLGGDITEAFF

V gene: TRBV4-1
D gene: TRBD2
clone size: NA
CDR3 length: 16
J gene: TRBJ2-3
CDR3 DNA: TGCGCCAGCAGCTACCTCGGCGGGAGGGCCGCAGATACGCAGTATTTT
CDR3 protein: CASSYLGGRAADTQYF

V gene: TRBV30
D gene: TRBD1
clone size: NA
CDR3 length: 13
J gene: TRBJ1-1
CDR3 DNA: TGTGCCTGGGCTGGGACAGGGGGGACTGAAGCTTTCTTT
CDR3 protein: CAWAGTGGTEAFF

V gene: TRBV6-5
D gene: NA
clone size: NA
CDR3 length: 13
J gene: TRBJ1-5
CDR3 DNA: TGTGCCAGCAGTGAGGTCAGCGATCAGCCCCAGCATTTT
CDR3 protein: CASSEVSDQPQHF

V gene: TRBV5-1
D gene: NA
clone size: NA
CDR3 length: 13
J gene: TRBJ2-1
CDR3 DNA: TGCGCCAGCAGCCTCGGGTCTAACAATGAGCAGTTCTTC
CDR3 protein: CASSLGSNNEQFF

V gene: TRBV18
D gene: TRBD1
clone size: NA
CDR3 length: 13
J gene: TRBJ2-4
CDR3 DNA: TGTGCCAGCTCACCCCAGGGGGAAAACATTCAGTACTTC
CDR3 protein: CASSPQGENIQYF